What follows are 19 T cell receptor beta chains derived from one specimen sequenced in a study of T cell responses to AZD1222 COVID-19 vaccine. The assay was immunoSEQ multiplex PCR, and TCRdb's table has in-frame clones only and misses some. The sample records 150,000 or so clones, just under 95% being singletons. Sample: peripheral blood, taken on day 0 of AZD1222 vaccination. These receptors all come from an adult in good health.

CDR3 sequence reads: CASSFFNEKLFF. The CDR3 DNA is TGTGCCAGCAGCTTCTTCAATGAAAAACTGTTTTTT. The rearrangement uses TRBV5-6 and TRBJ1-4, with D hard to call. Per the germline V gene, CDR1 is SGHDT and CDR2 is YYEEEE. The ends were cut back, 2 bases at V and 5 bases at J, with 4 bases in the middle. This CDR3 is built from 12 residues.

This chain connects TRBV18 to TRBJ2-3; no definite D call. CDR3 length equals 11 residues. Germline-derived CDR1 and CDR2 are KGHSH and LQKENI. CDR3 residues: CAAMGTDTQYF. CDR3 in DNA: TGTGCGGCAATGGGCACAGATACGCAGTATTTT.

The rearrangement links TRBV9 to TRBJ1-5, with 9 bases aligning to TRBD1. This CDR3 is built from 21 residues. J was trimmed by 5 bases and V by 2 bases; bases with no gene match: 23. Germline V gene lookup returns CDR1 SGDLS and CDR2 YYNGEE. The CDR3 protein is CASSVPNRAGPGQGGDQPQHF. As DNA, the CDR3 is TGTGCCAGCAGCGTCCCAAACCGGGCCGGGCCGGGACAGGGAGGGGATCAGCCCCAGCATTTT.

J is TRBJ2-3 and V is TRBV13; 8 nucleotides agree with TRBD2. This CDR3 comprises 15 residues. Germline CDR1 is PRHDT and CDR2 is FYEKMQ (reference sequence). J lost 2 bases, V lost 5 bases, and 6 bases had no gene match. Here the CDR3 reads CASSPTSGHTDTQYF. CDR3 DNA sequence: TGTGCCAGCAGCCCCACTAGCGGCCACACAGATACGCAGTATTTT. Filled out from reference TRBV13 and TRBJ2-3, the complete variable domain reads AAGVIQSPRHLIKEKRETATLKCYPIPRHDTVYWYQQGPGQDPQFLISFYEKMQSDKGSIPDRFSAQQFSDYHSELNMSSLELGDSALYFCASSPTSGHTDTQYFGPGTRLTVL.

This chain links TRBV6-5 with TRBJ2-7; TRBD1 might be the D (6 bases). V was pared by 5 bases and J by 3 bases, with 14 bases between. The CDR3 consists of 14 residues. In germline, CDR1 is MNHEY, CDR2 SVGAGI. CDR3 nucleotide sequence: TGTGCCAGCAGTACTTCCCAAGGGGGCTACGAGCAGTACTTC. Its translation is CASSTSQGGYEQYF.

V is TRBV7-2 and J is TRBJ1-4; no reliable D call. The germline V gene has CDR1 SGHTA and CDR2 FQGNSA. The CDR3 extends over 14 amino acids. Deletions cut 5 bases from V and 5 bases from J, with 12 bases between. The CDR3: CASSLKTGNEKLFF. The CDR3 DNA sequence: TGTGCCAGCAGCCTTAAAACGGGAAATGAAAAACTGTTTTTT.

This clone was counted between two and nine times. The chain has TRBV15 and TRBJ2-3; TRBD1 matches at 9 bases. Trimming cost V 7 bases and J 2 bases; bases outside gene matches: 4. There are 14 residues in the CDR3. Germline assignment: CDR1 LNHNV and CDR2 YYDKDF (reference sequence). This CDR3 reads CATTRDRATDTQYF. CDR3 coding DNA: TGTGCCACCACCCGGGACAGGGCCACAGATACGCAGTATTTT. The whole variable domain, filled in from reference TRBV15 and TRBJ2-3, reads DAMVIQNPRYQVTQFGKPVTLSCSQTLNHNVMYWYQQKSSQAPKLLFHYYDKDFNNEADTPDNFQSRRPNTSFCFLDIRSPGLGDTAMYLCATTRDRATDTQYFGPGTRLTVL.

The rearrangement joins TRBV5-1 to TRBJ1-1; D remains ambiguous. CDR3 length equals 14 residues. Trimming stripped 6 bases from V and 5 bases from J, with 17 bases between. The germline V gene encodes CDR1 SGHRS and CDR2 YFSETQ. This CDR3 is CASTLGVEWTEAFF. CDR3 nucleotides: TGCGCCAGCACCCTCGGGGTGGAATGGACTGAAGCTTTCTTT.

The chain employs TRBV3-1 (or the pseudogene TRBV3-2) and TRBJ2-5; D is possibly TRBD1 or TRBD2 (6 bases each). This CDR3 is built from 16 residues. The germline V and J ends were trimmed by 4 bases and 9 bases, with 24 bases remaining between them. Germline loops: CDR1 LGHDT, CDR2 YNNKEL (reference sequence). CDR3 DNA sequence: TGTGCCAGCAGCCCACCCCCAAGGAGGGGGGTCACGGCCCAGTACTTC. Amino acid sequence: CASSPPPRRGVTAQYF.

The chain links TRBV5-1 to TRBJ2-7, with 7 bases that match TRBD1. The CDR3 runs 14 residues. Germline CDR1 and CDR2: SGHRS and YFSETQ. V lost 1 base to trimming and J lost 1 base; unmatched junction nucleotides: 2. DNA for the CDR3: TGCGCCAGCAGCTTGACAGGGGTTTCCTACGAGCAGTACTTC. This translates into CASSLTGVSYEQYF.

The chain is built from TRBV7-2 and TRBJ1-2; unclear D gene. The CDR3 runs to 13 residues. From germline, CDR1 is SGHTA and CDR2 FQGNSA. V lost 2 bases to trimming and J lost 8 bases, with 12 bases between them. CDR3 sequence reads: CASSLTVLGGYTF. CDR3 sequence (DNA): TGTGCCAGCAGCTTAACAGTTCTAGGGGGCTACACCTTC.

V usage is TRBV27 and J usage is TRBJ1-2; D is uncertain. V lost 5 bases and J lost 4, with 14 bases in between. Germline CDR1 reads MNHEY; CDR2 reads SMNVEV (reference sequence). The CDR3 sequence is 14 residues long. In DNA, the CDR3 is TGTGCCAGCAGTGACCGGGGAGCTTTCTATGGCTACACCTTC. Translation gives CASSDRGAFYGYTF.

In its sample, this clone was seen once. This rearrangement joins TRBV24-1 to TRBJ1-2; D gene ambiguous. With 9 bases removed from V and 6 bases from J, the gap between germline ends came to 28 bases. The CDR3 totals 17 residues. Germline lookup yields CDR1 KGHDR and CDR2 SFDVKD. Here the CDR3 reads CATRSLGCGRIHHGYTF. In DNA form, the CDR3 reads TGTGCCACCCGTTCCCTGGGGTGCGGCCGCATTCACCATGGCTACACCTTC.

In this sample, this clone turned up once. V and J are TRBV5-1 and TRBJ2-7; a weak D match, TRBD2 (6 bases). The germline CDR1 and CDR2 sequences are SGHRS and YFSETQ. Trimming stripped 5 bases from V and 6 bases from J, with 24 bases between. The CDR3 has 16 amino acids. The CDR3: CASSYAGGASSGEQYF. The CDR3 DNA reads TGCGCCAGCAGTTACGCCGGAGGGGCATCCTCGGGCGAGCAGTACTTC.

The V call is TRBV10-3, the J call TRBJ2-2; weak D call: TRBD1 (7 bases). Trimming pared 11 bases from V and 1 base from J, leaving 14 bases between. CDR1 is ENHRY and CDR2 is SYGVKD in the germline V gene. The CDR3 loop spans 14 amino acids. This CDR3 is CASRDSLNTGELFF. The CDR3 region has the DNA TGTGCCTCGCGGGACAGTCTGAACACCGGGGAGCTGTTTTTT.

The V call is TRBV9, the J call TRBJ2-2, with 11 bases aligning to TRBD2. V gave up 2 bases and J gave up 6 bases; unmatched junction bases: 6. The CDR3 is 16 residues long. Germline V lookup: CDR1 SGDLS, CDR2 YYNGEE. The DNA of the CDR3 is TGTGCCAGCAGCGTCCGGGGACTAGCGGAGCCCGGGGAGCTGTTTTTT. It yields the protein CASSVRGLAEPGELFF.

Details on this clone: Germline and junction disagree at one end, which may indicate a read error. The rearrangement uses TRBV7-9 and TRBJ1-1; perhaps TRBD1 as D (5 bases). The CDR3 is made up of 14 amino acids. Germline values: CDR1 SEHNR, CDR2 FQNEAQ (reference sequence). DNA of the CDR3: TGTGCCAGCAGCCACGGTGGGGGGAACGCTGAAGCTTTCTTT. Its translation is CASSHGGGNAEAFF.

The rearrangement uses TRBV10-3 and TRBJ1-5; no definite D call. V dropped 0 bases and J dropped 6 bases, with 3 bases sitting between them. This CDR3 has 12 amino acids. Per germline, CDR1 ENHRY and CDR2 SYGVKD. The CDR3 sequence is CAISESSQPQHF. The DNA of the CDR3 is TGTGCCATCAGTGAGTCAAGTCAGCCCCAGCATTTT.

This clone occurred once. This chain uses TRBV2 with TRBJ1-2; D remains ambiguous. Trimming took 4 bases from V and 4 from J, leaving 16 bases between them. From germline, CDR1 is SNHLY and CDR2 FYNNEI. The CDR3 has 15 residues. In nucleotides, the CDR3 is TGTGCCAGCAGTGGGGAGGACGGTTTAGGCTATGGCTACACCTTC. Protein: CASSGEDGLGYGYTF.